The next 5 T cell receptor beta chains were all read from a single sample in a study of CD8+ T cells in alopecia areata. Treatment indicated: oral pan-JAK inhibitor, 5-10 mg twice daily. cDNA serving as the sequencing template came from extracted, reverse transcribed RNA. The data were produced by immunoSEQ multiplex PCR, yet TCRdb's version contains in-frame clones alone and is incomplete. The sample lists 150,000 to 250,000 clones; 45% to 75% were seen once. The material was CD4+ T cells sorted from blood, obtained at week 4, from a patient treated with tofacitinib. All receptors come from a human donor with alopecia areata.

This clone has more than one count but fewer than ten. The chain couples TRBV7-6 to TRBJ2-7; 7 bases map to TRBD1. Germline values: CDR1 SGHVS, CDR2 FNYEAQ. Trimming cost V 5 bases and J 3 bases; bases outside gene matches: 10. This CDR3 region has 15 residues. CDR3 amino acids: CASSPDRASDYEQYF. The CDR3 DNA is TGTGCCAGCAGCCCTGACAGGGCGTCCGACTACGAGCAGTACTTC.

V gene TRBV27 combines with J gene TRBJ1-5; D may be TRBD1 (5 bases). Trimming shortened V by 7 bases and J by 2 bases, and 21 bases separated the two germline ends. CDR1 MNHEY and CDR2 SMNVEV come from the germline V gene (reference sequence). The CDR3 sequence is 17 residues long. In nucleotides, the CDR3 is TGTGCCAGCACGCTCCCAAATTGGGGCCCCGGCAATCAGCCCCAGCATTTT. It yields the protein CASTLPNWGPGNQPQHF.

CDR3 in DNA: TGCGCCAGCAGCCCAGCCGGGACAGCCCAAGAGACCCAGTACTTC. This codes for CASSPAGTAQETQYF. The chain is built from TRBV5-1 and TRBJ2-5, with 7 positions matching TRBD1. Unmatched junction bases numbered 7, after V lost 4 bases and J lost 1 base. The CDR3 is made up of 15 amino acids. From germline, CDR1 is SGHRS and CDR2 YFSETQ.

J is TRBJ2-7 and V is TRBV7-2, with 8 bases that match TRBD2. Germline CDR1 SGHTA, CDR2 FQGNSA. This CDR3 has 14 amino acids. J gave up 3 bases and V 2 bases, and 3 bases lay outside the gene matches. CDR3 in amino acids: CASSLQAGDYEQYF. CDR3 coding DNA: TGTGCCAGCAGCTTACAAGCGGGGGACTACGAGCAGTACTTC.

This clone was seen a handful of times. The CDR3 loop reads CAISEMAGSSYNEQFF. In DNA, the CDR3 is TGTGCCATCAGTGAGATGGCAGGGAGCTCCTACAATGAGCAGTTCTTC. The V and J genes are TRBV10-3 and TRBJ2-1, with D perhaps given as TRBD1 or TRBD2 (5 bases each). V was cut by 2 bases and J by 0 bases, with 11 bases left in between. This CDR3 has 16 amino acids. Germline V CDR1 and CDR2: ENHRY, SYGVKD.